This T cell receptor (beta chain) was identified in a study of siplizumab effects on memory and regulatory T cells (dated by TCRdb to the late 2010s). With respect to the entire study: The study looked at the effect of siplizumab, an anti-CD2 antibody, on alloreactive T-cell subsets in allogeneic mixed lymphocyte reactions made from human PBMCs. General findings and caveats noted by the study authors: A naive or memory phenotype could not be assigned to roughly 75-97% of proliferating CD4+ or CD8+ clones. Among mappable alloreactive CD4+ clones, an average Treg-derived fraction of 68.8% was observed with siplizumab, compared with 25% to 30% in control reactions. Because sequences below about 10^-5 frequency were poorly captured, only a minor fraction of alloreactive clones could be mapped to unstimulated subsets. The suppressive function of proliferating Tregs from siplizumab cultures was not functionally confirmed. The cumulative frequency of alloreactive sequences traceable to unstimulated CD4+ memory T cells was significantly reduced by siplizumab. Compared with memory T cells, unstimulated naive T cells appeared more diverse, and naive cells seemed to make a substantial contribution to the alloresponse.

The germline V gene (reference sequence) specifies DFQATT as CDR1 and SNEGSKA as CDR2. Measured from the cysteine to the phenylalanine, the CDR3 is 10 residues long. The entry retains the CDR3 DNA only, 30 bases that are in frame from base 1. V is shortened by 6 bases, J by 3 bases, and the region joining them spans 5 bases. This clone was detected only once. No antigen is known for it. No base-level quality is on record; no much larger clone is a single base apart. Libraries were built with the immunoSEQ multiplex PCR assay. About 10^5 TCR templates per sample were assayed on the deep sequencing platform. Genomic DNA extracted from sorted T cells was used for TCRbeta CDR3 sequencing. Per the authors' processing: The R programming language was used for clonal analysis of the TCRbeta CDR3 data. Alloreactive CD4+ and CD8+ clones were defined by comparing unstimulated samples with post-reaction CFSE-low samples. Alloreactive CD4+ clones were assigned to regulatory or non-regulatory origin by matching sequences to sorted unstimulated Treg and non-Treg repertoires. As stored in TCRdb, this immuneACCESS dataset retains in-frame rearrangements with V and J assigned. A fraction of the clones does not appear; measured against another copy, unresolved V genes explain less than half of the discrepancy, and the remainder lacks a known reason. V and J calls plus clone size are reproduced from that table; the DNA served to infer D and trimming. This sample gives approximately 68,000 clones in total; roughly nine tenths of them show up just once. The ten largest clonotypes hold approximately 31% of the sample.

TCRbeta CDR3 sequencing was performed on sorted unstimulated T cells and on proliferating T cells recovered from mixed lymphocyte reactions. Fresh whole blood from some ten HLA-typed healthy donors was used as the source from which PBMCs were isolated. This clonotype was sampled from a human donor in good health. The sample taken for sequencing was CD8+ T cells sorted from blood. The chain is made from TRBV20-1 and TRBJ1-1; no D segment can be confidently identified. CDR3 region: CSAQDTEAFF. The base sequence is TGCAGTGCCCAAGACACTGAAGCTTTCTTT.